One and the same sample provided the 3 T cell receptor beta chains below, sequenced in a study of cytomegalovirus exposure and HLA in healthy donors. The PCR made use of 60 Vbeta and 13 Jbeta primers. The table came from immunoSEQ multiplex PCR; TCRdb's copy has only in-frame clones and leaves some out. The sample has over 150,000 clones, about three quarters seen once. Sequencing input: PBMCs. The receptors here all came from a man between 18 and 29 years old in good health and CMV-seronegative.

This clone was picked up one time. The J gene is TRBJ2-3, the V gene TRBV19, with D maybe TRBD1 (6 bases). The germline V gene encodes CDR1 LNHDA and CDR2 SQIVND (reference sequence). Trimming took off 4 bases at V and 5 bases at J, with 13 bases between the two ends. The CDR3 covers 14 residues. The CDR3 DNA reads TGTGCCAGTAGTACGAGACAGGTCTTAGATACGCAGTATTTT. It specifies CASSTRQVLDTQYF.

This chain links TRBV5-4 with TRBJ2-3, with 11 bases matching TRBD2. Per germline, CDR1 SGHNT and CDR2 YYREEE (reference sequence). The CDR3 runs 15 residues. The ends lost 4 bases at V and 11 bases at J; junction bases unmatched: 12. The CDR3 bases are TGTGCCAGCAGCATAGGGACTAGCGGTCCTCGTCTGCAGTATTTT. Translation: CASSIGTSGPRLQYF.

The genes are TRBV19 and TRBJ1-2; 8 bases align to TRBD1. The CDR3 contains 16 residues. V shed 1 base and J 0 bases; nucleotides not matched to a gene: 4. Germline V gene sequence: CDR1 LNHDA, CDR2 SQIVND (reference sequence). The CDR3 spells CASSIADREANYGYTF. In nucleotides, the CDR3 is TGTGCCAGTAGTATAGCGGACAGGGAAGCTAACTATGGCTACACCTTC.